The present TCR beta chain was sequenced within a study of T cell repertoires in cytomegalovirus infection. For the study at large: In public TCR beta signatures, there were indications of both CMV infection and matching HLA type.

Study conclusions and caveats: The ex vivo response showed dominance by HLA-C-restricted CMV-specific TCR beta clonotypes. Based on cumulative public TCR beta family frequency, carriers of CMV plus the relevant HLA were identified.

This clonotype was counted ten times or more. Its antigen is unknown. TCRdb re-analysed the reads in MiXCR, keeping a single row per CDR3 protein. The sample has 200,000 or so distinct CDR3 sequences, about 20% seen once. The germline gives CDR1 SGHTA, CDR2 FQGTGA. The V and J ends lost 6 bases and 9 bases respectively, with 15 bases between them. CDR3 length: 13 amino acids. The sequencing input was PBMCs. The V call is TRBV7-3, the J call TRBJ2-1; D remains ambiguous. This receptor was obtained from a human donor in good health (CMV status not recorded). Some clones in this sample may be carry-over from other donors' samples. CDR3 sequence: CASSREPLAEQFF. The DNA for the CDR3 is TGTGCCAGCAGTCGTGAGCCCTTAGCTGAGCAGTTCTTC. The full variable domain, with the rest looked up from reference TRBV7-3 and TRBJ2-1, is GAGVSQTPSNKVTEKGKYVELRCDPISGHTALYWYRQSLGQGPEFLIYFQGTGAADDSGLPNDRFFAVRPEGSVSTLKIQRTERGDSAVYLCASSREPLAEQFFGPGTRLTVL.